This T cell receptor (beta chain) derives from a study of blood T cell repertoires in COVID-19. Across the whole study: Acute and convalescent COVID-19 specimens originated in the United States, Italy and Spain. PBMCs, B-cell-depleted T cells, or T cells were the source of the cDNA or gDNA that made up the material.

V trimming: 0 bases; J trimming: 4 bases; junction bases outside the gene matches: 9. The CDR3 covers 20 residues. Germline V CDR1 and CDR2: LGHNA, YNFKEQ. The data were produced by immunoSEQ multiplex PCR, yet TCRdb's version contains in-frame clones alone and is incomplete. The data show roughly 200,000 clones, roughly four fifths seen once. This receptor was identified in a woman of 80 years or more with COVID-19, enrolled during active disease. The material sequenced was peripheral blood. The rearrangement uses TRBV4-2 and TRBJ2-2; 15 bases agree with TRBD2. The CDR3 sequence: CASSQDIGLAGGKGTGELFF. The CDR3 bases are TGTGCCAGCAGCCAAGATATAGGACTAGCGGGAGGGAAGGGCACCGGGGAGCTGTTTTTT.